These T cell receptor beta chains were read from a single sample in a study of blood T cell repertoires in COVID-19. Profiled with immunoSEQ multiplex PCR; TCRdb holds only in-frame clones, not every one. Among around 250,000 clones listed, over 65% were seen once. Input material: peripheral blood. These TCRs come from a man aged 55 to 70 who had recovered from COVID-19. Both conserved end residues are part of each CDR3. The order of the fields is J gene, D gene, clone size, V gene, CDR3 DNA, CDR3 protein. The D gene is left open where the match is weak. Clone size is stated in some rows and not others, as once, few, many or a class when expanded.

TRBJ1-3 | TRBD1 | NA | TRBV19 | TGTGCCAGTAGTACGGGGACAGGAAGAAACTCTGGAAACACCATATATTTT | CASSTGTGRNSGNTIYF
TRBJ1-1 | NA | NA | TRBV6-5 | TGTGCCAGCAGTTACAGGGGGGGGAACACTGAAGCTTTCTTT | CASSYRGGNTEAFF
TRBJ2-2 | TRBD1 | NA | TRBV6-1 | TGTGCCAGCAGTGAAGGACAGGGTTTCACCGGGGAGCTGTTTTTT | CASSEGQGFTGELFF
TRBJ1-1 | TRBD1 | NA | TRBV9 | TGTGCCAGCGCACGGACAGGGATTGGTGAAGCTTTCTTT | CASARTGIGEAFF
TRBJ2-1 | NA | few | TRBV5-1 | TGCGCCAGCAGTCGTGGCGGGATTGGGAAAGAGGATGAGCAGTTCTTC | CASSRGGIGKEDEQFF
TRBJ2-6 | TRBD1 | NA | TRBV4-1 | TGCGCCAGCAGCCAAGTAGAACAGGGGTCTGGAGGGGCCAACGTCCTGACTTTC | CASSQVEQGSGGANVLTF
TRBJ2-7 | NA | NA | TRBV5-1 | TGCGCCAGCAGCTTGTTCGCGGGTTCCTACGAGCAGTACTTC | CASSLFAGSYEQYF
TRBJ2-3 | NA | NA | TRBV3-1/TRBV3-2 | TGTGCCAGCAGCCAGGAAGGACTAACCCGCACAGATACGCAGTATTTT | CASSQEGLTRTDTQYF
TRBJ2-7 | TRBD2 | NA | TRBV3-1/TRBV3-2 | TGTGCCAGCCAAGATTCAAGACTAGCCCACGAGCAGTACTTC | CASQDSRLAHEQYF
TRBJ1-1 | TRBD1 | NA | TRBV19 | TGTGCCAGTAGGGGGGACAGGAACAAGAACACTGAAGCTTTCTTT | CASRGDRNKNTEAFF
TRBJ1-5 | NA | NA | TRBV5-6 | TGTGCCAGCAGCCTTAACATGCAGCCCCAGCATTTT | CASSLNMQPQHF
TRBJ1-1 | NA | NA | TRBV5-4 | TGTGCCAGCACCTGTGAAGCTTTCTTT | CASTCEAFF
TRBJ2-1 | TRBD2 | NA | TRBV27 | TGTGCCAGTAGAGGCGGGGGTGTAGCTTCCTACAATGAGCAGTTCTTC | CASRGGGVASYNEQFF
TRBJ2-5 | TRBD2 | NA | TRBV2 | TGTGCCAGCAGGACCTTAGCGGGGGGGCCCCAAGAGACCCAGTACTTC | CASRTLAGGPQETQYF
TRBJ1-5 | TRBD1 | few | TRBV2 | TGTGCCAGCCGGGACAGGGAGATCGATCAGCCCCAGCATTTT | CASRDREIDQPQHF
TRBJ2-7 | TRBD2 | NA | TRBV6-5 | TGTGCCAGCACTCTTCTGAGCGGGGCCCTATACGAGCAGTACTTC | CASTLLSGALYEQYF
TRBJ2-1 | TRBD1 | NA | TRBV6-5 | TGTGCCAGCAGTCAACCGGGACAGGGACAAGATGAGCAGTTCTTC | CASSQPGQGQDEQFF
TRBJ2-1 | TRBD1 | NA | TRBV28 | TGTGCCAGCAGTTTTAACAGGGGGGTTTACAATGAGCAGTTCTTC | CASSFNRGVYNEQFF
TRBJ1-5 | TRBD1 | few | TRBV5-1 | TGCGCCAGCAGCTCGGGACAGGGAGGTCAGCCCCAGCATTTT | CASSSGQGGQPQHF
TRBJ1-5 | NA | NA | TRBV2 | TGTGCCACAGAGAGGGGGATGGGGATGCAGCCCCAGCATTTT | CATERGMGMQPQHF
TRBJ1-4 | NA | NA | TRBV11-2 | TGTGCCAGCAGCTTAGATGGGGCAGCAACTAATGAAAAACTGTTTTTT | CASSLDGAATNEKLFF
TRBJ1-4 | NA | NA | TRBV6-5 | TGTGCCAGCTCCGAAGGGGGTGAAAAACTGTTTTTT | CASSEGGEKLFF
TRBJ1-1 | NA | NA | TRBV3-1/TRBV3-2 | TGTGCCAGCAGCCAAGATAGAAACACTGAAGCTTTCTTT | CASSQDRNTEAFF
TRBJ2-7 | TRBD2 | NA | TRBV5-1 | TGCGCCAGCAGCTCGGGACTAGCGGGGGGGCAACTTTCCGAGCAGTACTTC | CASSSGLAGGQLSEQYF
TRBJ2-2 | TRBD1 | NA | TRBV28 | TGTGCCAGCAGTACCCGCAGGGGGCTCTGGGCCGGGGAGCTGTTTTTT | CASSTRRGLWAGELFF
TRBJ1-4 | NA | NA | TRBV19 | TGTGCCAGTAGTATAGCCAGGGGAAATGAAAAACTGTTTTTT | CASSIARGNEKLFF
TRBJ2-3 | TRBD1 | NA | TRBV2 | TGTGCCAGCAGGGGACAGGGCTTGGGCACAGATACGCAGTATTTT | CASRGQGLGTDTQYF
TRBJ2-3 | NA | NA | TRBV28 | TGTGCCAGCAGTTTCTCGGGTACGGCAGATACGCAGTATTTT | CASSFSGTADTQYF
TRBJ2-2 | TRBD2 | NA | TRBV5-4 | TGTGCCAGCAGCTCGGGACTAGCGGGAGTTAGGAACACCGGGGAGCTGTTTTTT | CASSSGLAGVRNTGELFF
TRBJ1-1 | NA | once | TRBV6-4 | TGTGCCAGCAGTGACCTCCACGGGGGTGACACTGAAGCTTTCTTT | CASSDLHGGDTEAFF
TRBJ2-5 | NA | NA | TRBV7-2 | TGTGCCAGCAGCTTAACAGGGCGCACGGTTAAGTACTTC | CASSLTGRTVKYF
TRBJ2-7 | TRBD1 | NA | TRBV5-1 | TGCGCCAGCAGCTTTGACAGGGGCCTCTCCTACGAGCAGTACTTC | CASSFDRGLSYEQYF
TRBJ2-5 | NA | NA | TRBV3-1/TRBV3-2 | TGTGCCAGCAGCCCCGCTATGAAGACCCAGTACTTC | CASSPAMKTQYF
TRBJ2-7 | NA | few | TRBV5-1 | TGCGCCAGCAGCTTCCAGACGGGGTCAACCTACGAGCAGTACTTC | CASSFQTGSTYEQYF
TRBJ1-2 | NA | NA | TRBV9 | TGTGCCAGCAGCCCCCGGGCGGCAGGGTCGAACTATGGCTACACCTTC | CASSPRAAGSNYGYTF
TRBJ2-5 | NA | NA | TRBV30 | TGTGCCTGGAGTGTACTCGGGAAAGAGACCCAGTACTTC | CAWSVLGKETQYF
TRBJ2-1 | TRBD1 | NA | TRBV4-1 | TGCGCCAGCAGCCAAGAGAGGACAGGGGGAAAGAATGAGCAGTTCTTC | CASSQERTGGKNEQFF
TRBJ2-1 | TRBD2 | few | TRBV7-9 | TGTGCCAGCAGCCGCGGTGCGGGAGGAAACAATGAGCAGTTCTTC | CASSRGAGGNNEQFF
TRBJ1-2 | NA | NA | TRBV5-1 | TGCGCCAGCAGCTTAGGGGGGGACTATGGCTACACCTTC | CASSLGGDYGYTF
TRBJ2-1 | TRBD2 | NA | TRBV5-1 | TGCGCCAGCAGCCCAGTCGGGGGGGCTTATCTCAATGAGCAGTTCTTC | CASSPVGGAYLNEQFF
TRBJ1-4 | NA | NA | TRBV5-1 | TGCGCCAGCAGCTTGGATGCGAACAGTGAAAAACTGTTTTTT | CASSLDANSEKLFF
TRBJ2-7 | TRBD1 | NA | TRBV24-1 | TGTGCCACCAGTGATTCCGGGACAGGCTACGAGCAGTACTTC | CATSDSGTGYEQYF
TRBJ1-5 | NA | few | TRBV30 | TGTGCCTGGAGTTTCGGGAGGGATCAGCCCCAGCATTTT | CAWSFGRDQPQHF
TRBJ2-3 | TRBD1 | NA | TRBV15 | TGTGCCACCAGCAGAGCCGACAGGGGCACAGATACGCAGTATTTT | CATSRADRGTDTQYF
TRBJ1-2 | TRBD1 | NA | TRBV3-1/TRBV3-2 | TGTGCCAGCCGCCCCCAGGCAGGGGGCTATGGCTACACCTTC | CASRPQAGGYGYTF